Listed here is a single TCR beta chain. The antigen is undetermined. The CDR3 has 16 amino acids. After removal of 4 bases from V and 1 base from J, the junction contained 2 bases not matched to a gene. Germline values: CDR1 SGHAT, CDR2 FQNNGV. These data originate in a study of blood T cells in healthy people across ages. Study-wide results and limits: Strongly correlated with naive T cell percentage was TCR beta diversity. Shifts in expanded clonotypes may have been confounded by donor CMV status, which was unknown. Relative to aged donors, long-lived donors carried more naive CD4+ cells and displayed higher diversity.

A second PCR of roughly 7 to 11 cycles used a sample-barcoded 5' primer and a J-beta primer mix. With 12 random nucleotides, a template-switch adaptor tagged each individual cDNA molecule. TCRdb fed the 5' RACE reads into MiXCR, producing one record per CDR3 protein. The repertoire holds about 1 million distinct CDR3 sequences, with around 45% as singletons. The sequenced sample consisted of blood. This clonotype originated in a woman between 55 and 75 years old in good health. The rearrangement uses TRBV11-2 and TRBJ2-1; 12 bases line up with TRBD2. CDR3 loop: CASSSGLAGSYNEQFF. DNA for the CDR3: TGTGCCAGCAGCTCAGGACTAGCGGGATCCTACAATGAGCAGTTCTTC.